This T cell receptor beta chain was captured in a study of identical twins. MiXCR, applied by TCRdb to the 5' RACE reads, yields one record per CDR3 protein. The sample has under 800,000 distinct CDR3 sequences; 21% are singletons. Deletions cut 7 bases from V and 6 bases from J, with 13 bases between. The V gene's germline CDR1 is SGDLS and CDR2 YYNGEE. The CDR3 consists of 13 residues. A further study also used this sample, focusing on T cells expressing NK-cell markers.

The sample comprised PBMCs. V and J are TRBV9 and TRBJ2-2; unclear D gene. This clonotype was obtained from a woman in her late teens or twenties in good health. CDR3 sequence reads: CASEESAAGELFF. The CDR3 DNA sequence: TGTGCCAGCGAGGAAAGCGCAGCCGGGGAGCTGTTTTTT. The variable domain in full, completed from reference TRBV9 and TRBJ2-2, reads DSGVTQTPKHLITATGQRVTLRCSPRSGDLSVYWYQQSLDQGLQFLIQYYNGEERAKGNILERFSAQQFPDLHSELNLSSLELGDSALYFCASEESAAGELFFGEGSRLTVL.